This entry describes one T cell receptor beta chain. The antigen remains undetermined. The sample originates from a study of CD8+ T cells in alopecia areata. Whole-study context: Severity among treated patients was scored by the percentage of scalp area affected. Study findings and constraints: Affected scalp, especially in alopecia totalis/universalis, had a higher clonality than normal scalp did. Scalp clonality, along with expanded CD8+ clones among the top 100, was significantly decreased by tofacitinib.

Following RNA extraction, reverse transcription yielded cDNA that acted as the sequencing template. The method was immunoSEQ multiplex PCR; TCRdb's version includes in-frame clones alone and lacks a portion of them. Of some 200,000 clones in the sample, approximately 40% were seen once. Germline V gives CDR1 SGHNT, CDR2 YYREEE (reference sequence). V dropped 3 bases and J dropped 1; count of bases not matched to a gene: 7. CDR3 length equals 15 residues. Treatment of the sample: oral pan-JAK inhibitor, 5-10 mg twice daily. Alopecia areata patients gave lesional scalp punch biopsies and peripheral blood samples.

The rearrangement joins TRBV5-4 to TRBJ2-7, with TRBD2 identical over 7 bases. Source: CD4+ T cells sorted from blood, taken between weeks 36 and 40, from a patient treated with tofacitinib. This sequence originates from a human donor with alopecia areata. CDR3 in DNA: TGTGCCAGCAGCTGGGAGGGAGGGAAGTCCTACGAGCAGTACTTC. Encoded protein: CASSWEGGKSYEQYF.